The TCR beta chain described here comes from a study of technical replicates of blood from several donors. With 3 bases removed from V and 4 bases from J, the gap between germline ends came to 7 bases. Germline-derived CDR1 and CDR2 are DFQATT and SNEGSKA (reference sequence). The CDR3 sequence is 11 residues long. The table came from immunoSEQ multiplex PCR; TCRdb's copy has only in-frame clones and leaves some out. The sample holds tens of thousands of clones, around 94% seen once. Sequencing input: T cells isolated from PBMCs. The J gene is TRBJ2-7, the V gene TRBV20-1; D not resolved. This clonotype originated in a human donor in good health. CDR3 sequence: CSASPVYEQYF. DNA of the CDR3: TGCAGTGCTAGCCCTGTGTACGAGCAGTACTTC.